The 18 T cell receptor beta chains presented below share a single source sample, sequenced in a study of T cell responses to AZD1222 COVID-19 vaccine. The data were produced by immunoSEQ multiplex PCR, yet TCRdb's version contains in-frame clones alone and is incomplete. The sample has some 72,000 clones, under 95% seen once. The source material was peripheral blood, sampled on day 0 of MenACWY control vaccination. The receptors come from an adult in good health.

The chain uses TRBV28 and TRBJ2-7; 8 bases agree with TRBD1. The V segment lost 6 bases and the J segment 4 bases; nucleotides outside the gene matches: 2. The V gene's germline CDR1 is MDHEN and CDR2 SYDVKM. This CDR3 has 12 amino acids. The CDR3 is CASSTGGYEQYF. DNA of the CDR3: TGTGCCAGCAGCACAGGGGGATACGAGCAGTACTTC.

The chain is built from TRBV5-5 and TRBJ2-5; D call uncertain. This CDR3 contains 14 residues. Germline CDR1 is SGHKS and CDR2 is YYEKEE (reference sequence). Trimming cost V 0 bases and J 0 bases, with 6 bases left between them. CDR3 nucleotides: TGTGCCAGCAGCTTGGGTCATTACCAAGAGACCCAGTACTTC. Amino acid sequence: CASSLGHYQETQYF.

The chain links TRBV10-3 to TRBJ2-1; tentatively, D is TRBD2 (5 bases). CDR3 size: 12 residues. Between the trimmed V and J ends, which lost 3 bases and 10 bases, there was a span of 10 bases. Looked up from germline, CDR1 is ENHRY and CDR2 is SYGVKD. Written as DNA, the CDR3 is TGTGCCATCAGTGATTTCGGAGGCGAGCAGTTCTTC. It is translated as CAISDFGGEQFF.

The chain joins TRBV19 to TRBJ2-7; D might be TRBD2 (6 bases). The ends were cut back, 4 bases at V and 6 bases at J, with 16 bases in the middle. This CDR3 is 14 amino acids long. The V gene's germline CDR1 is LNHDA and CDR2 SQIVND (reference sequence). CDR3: CASSTDLGRTEQYF. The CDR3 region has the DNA TGTGCCAGTAGTACCGATTTGGGGAGGACCGAGCAGTACTTC.

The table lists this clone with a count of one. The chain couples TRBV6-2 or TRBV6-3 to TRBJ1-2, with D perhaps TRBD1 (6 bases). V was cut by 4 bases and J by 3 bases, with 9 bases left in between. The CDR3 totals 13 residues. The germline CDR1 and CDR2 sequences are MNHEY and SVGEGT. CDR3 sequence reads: CASSFGQHYGYTF. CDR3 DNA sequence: TGTGCCAGCAGTTTTGGACAGCACTATGGCTACACCTTC.

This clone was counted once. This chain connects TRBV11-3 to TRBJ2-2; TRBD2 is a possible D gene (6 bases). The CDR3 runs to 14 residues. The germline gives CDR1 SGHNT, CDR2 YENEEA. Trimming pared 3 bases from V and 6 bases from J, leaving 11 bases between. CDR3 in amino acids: CASSLGGGAGELFF. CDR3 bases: TGTGCCAGCAGCTTGGGGGGAGGCGCCGGGGAGCTGTTTTTT.

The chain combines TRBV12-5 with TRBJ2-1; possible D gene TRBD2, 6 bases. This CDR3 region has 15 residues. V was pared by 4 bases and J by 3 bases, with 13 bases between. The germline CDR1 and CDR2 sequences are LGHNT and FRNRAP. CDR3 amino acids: CASGSSSAFYNEQFF. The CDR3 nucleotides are TGTGCTAGTGGTTCCTCTAGCGCCTTCTACAATGAGCAGTTCTTC. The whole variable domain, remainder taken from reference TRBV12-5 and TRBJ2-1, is DARVTQTPRHKVTEMGQEVTMRCQPILGHNTVFWYRQTMMQGLELLAYFRNRAPLDDSGMPKDRFSAEMPDATLATLKIQPSEPRDSAVYFCASGSSSAFYNEQFFGPGTRLTVL.

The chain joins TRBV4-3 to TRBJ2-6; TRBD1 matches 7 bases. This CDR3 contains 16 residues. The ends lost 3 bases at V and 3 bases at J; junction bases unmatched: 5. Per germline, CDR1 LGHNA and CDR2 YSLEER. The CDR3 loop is CASSQATGVGANVLTF. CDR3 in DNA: TGCGCCAGCAGCCAGGCTACAGGGGTTGGGGCCAACGTCCTGACTTTC.

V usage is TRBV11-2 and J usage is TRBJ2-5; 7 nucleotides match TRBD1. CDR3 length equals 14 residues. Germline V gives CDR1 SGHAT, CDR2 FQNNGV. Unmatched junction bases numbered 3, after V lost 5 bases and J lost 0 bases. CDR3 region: CASSAGTDQETQYF. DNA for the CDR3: TGTGCCAGCAGCGCCGGGACAGACCAAGAGACCCAGTACTTC.

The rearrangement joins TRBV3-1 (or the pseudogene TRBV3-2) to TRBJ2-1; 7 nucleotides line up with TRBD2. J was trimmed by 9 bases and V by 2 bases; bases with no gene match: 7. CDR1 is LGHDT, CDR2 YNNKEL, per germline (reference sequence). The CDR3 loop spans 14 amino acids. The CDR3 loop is CASSQRGSPGEQFF. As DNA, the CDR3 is TGTGCCAGCAGCCAACGCGGGAGCCCTGGTGAGCAGTTCTTC.

CDR3 coding DNA: TGTGCCAGCAGTTACTTGGTGTCAGATACGCAGTATTTT. Encoded protein: CASSYLVSDTQYF. The gene calls are TRBV6-5 and TRBJ2-3; D remains unclear. CDR1 and CDR2 (germline): MNHEY, SVGAGI. CDR3 length equals 13 residues. V was shortened by 1 base and J by 4 bases, with 6 bases between the two germline ends.

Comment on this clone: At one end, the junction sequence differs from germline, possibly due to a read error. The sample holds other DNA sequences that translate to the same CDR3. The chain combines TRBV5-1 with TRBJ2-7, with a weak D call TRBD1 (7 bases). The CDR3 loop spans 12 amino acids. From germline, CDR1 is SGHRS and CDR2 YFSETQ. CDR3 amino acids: CASSLEGGQGDF. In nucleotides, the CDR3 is TGCGCCAGCAGCTTGGAAGGGGGGCAGGGGGACTTC. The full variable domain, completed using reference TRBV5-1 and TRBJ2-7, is KAGVTQTPRYLIKTRGQQVTLSCSPISGHRSVSWYQQTPGQGLQFLFEYFSETQRNKGNFPGRFSGRQFSNSRSEMNVSTLELGDSALYLCASSLEGGQGDFGPGTRLTVT.

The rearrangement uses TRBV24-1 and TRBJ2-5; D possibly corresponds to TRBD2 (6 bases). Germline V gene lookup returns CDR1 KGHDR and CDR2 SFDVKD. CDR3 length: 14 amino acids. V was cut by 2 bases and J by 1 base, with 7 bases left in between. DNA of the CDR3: TGTGCCACCAGTGATTGGGACTCCCAAGAGACCCAGTACTTC. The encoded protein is CATSDWDSQETQYF.

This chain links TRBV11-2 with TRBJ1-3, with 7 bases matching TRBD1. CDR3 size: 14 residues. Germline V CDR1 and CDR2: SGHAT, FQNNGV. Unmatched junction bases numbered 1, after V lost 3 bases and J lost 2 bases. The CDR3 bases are TGTGCCAGCAGCTTGGGGACAGCTGGAAACACCATATATTTT. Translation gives CASSLGTAGNTIYF.

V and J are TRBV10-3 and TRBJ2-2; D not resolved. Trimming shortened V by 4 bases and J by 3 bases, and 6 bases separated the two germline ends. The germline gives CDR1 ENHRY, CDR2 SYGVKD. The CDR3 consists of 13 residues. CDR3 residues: CAISAPDTGELFF. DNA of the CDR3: TGTGCCATCAGTGCACCAGACACCGGGGAGCTGTTTTTT.

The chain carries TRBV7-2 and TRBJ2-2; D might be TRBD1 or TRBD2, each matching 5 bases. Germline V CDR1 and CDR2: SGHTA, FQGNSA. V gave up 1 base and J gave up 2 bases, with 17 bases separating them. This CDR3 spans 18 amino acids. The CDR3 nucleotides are TGTGCCAGCAGCTTAGGGTTAAGGGACCGATTAAACACCGGGGAGCTGTTTTTT. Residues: CASSLGLRDRLNTGELFF.

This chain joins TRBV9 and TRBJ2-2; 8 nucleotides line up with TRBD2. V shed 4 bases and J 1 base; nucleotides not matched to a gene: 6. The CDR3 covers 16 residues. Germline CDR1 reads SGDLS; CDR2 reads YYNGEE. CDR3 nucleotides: TGTGCCAGCAGCCCGATGGCGGGAGGGAACACCGGGGAGCTGTTTTTT. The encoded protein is CASSPMAGGNTGELFF.

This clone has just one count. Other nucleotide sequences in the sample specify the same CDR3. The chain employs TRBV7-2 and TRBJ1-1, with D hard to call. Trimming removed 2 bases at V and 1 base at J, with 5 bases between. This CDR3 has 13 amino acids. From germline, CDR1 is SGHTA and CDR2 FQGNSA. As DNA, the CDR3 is TGTGCCAGCAGCTTACTCGGGAACACTGAAGCTTTCTTT. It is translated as CASSLLGNTEAFF.